Presented here are 30 T cell receptor beta chains from one specimen sequenced in a study of vaccination effects on CD4 cells after COVID-19. These receptors' antigens are unknown. Sequencing in the ViraFEST assay came after antigen-specific CD4+ T cells had been expanded with viral peptide pools, which were used to stimulate PBMC. CD4+ T cell isolation took place after approximately 11 days of culture. Two doses of either BNT162b2 or mRNA-1273 were given to each participant. TCRdb's table, derived via immunoSEQ multiplex PCR, lists solely in-frame clones and lacks some. The sample consists of tens of thousands of clones, around three quarters of them appearing once. Sequenced here: CD4+ T cells from PBMCs cultured with HCoV-229E spike peptides, sampled after COVID-19 vaccination. The receptors here all came from a human donor who received a COVID-19 vaccine.

In nucleotides, the CDR3 is TGTGCCAGCAGTGAGAACGGCGAGGAGCAGTACGTC. It codes for CASSENGEEQYV. The V gene is TRBV6-1, the J gene TRBJ2-7, with unresolved D. This CDR3 comprises 12 residues. Trimming cost V 3 bases and J 7 bases, with 10 bases left between them. Germline loops: CDR1 MNHNS, CDR2 SASEGT.

The chain links TRBV5-1 to TRBJ1-2; 7 nucleotides align to TRBD1. After removal of 0 bases from V and 1 base from J, the junction contained 3 bases not matched to a gene. This CDR3 comprises 15 residues. Per germline, CDR1 SGHRS and CDR2 YFSETQ. The CDR3 loop is CASSLGQGGNYGYTF. CDR3 nucleotide sequence: TGCGCCAGCAGCTTGGGACAGGGAGGTAACTATGGCTACACCTTC.

The chain couples TRBV18 to TRBJ1-1; no definite D call. The V gene lost 5 bases and the J gene lost 10 bases, with 14 bases spanning the gap. The CDR3 runs 12 residues. Germline lookup yields CDR1 KGHSH and CDR2 LQKENI. The CDR3 nucleotides read TGTGCCAGCTCAACCTTGGGGATGGGAGCTTTCTTT. Amino acid sequence: CASSTLGMGAFF.

The rearrangement links TRBV7-8 to TRBJ1-4; 11 bases match TRBD1. This CDR3 is 16 amino acids long. Germline trimming cut 6 bases from V and 10 bases from J; bases unmatched to any gene: 13. Germline lookup yields CDR1 SGHVS and CDR2 FQNEAQ. CDR3 amino acids: CASSSDGGTGGVKLFF. DNA for the CDR3: TGTGCCAGCAGTTCCGACGGTGGGACAGGGGGTGTAAAACTGTTTTTT.

This chain's CDR3 is CASSGLAGTGYEQFF. The CDR3 DNA follows: TGTGCCAGCAGCGGCTTAGCCGGGACAGGGTATGAGCAGTTCTTC. The chain is built from TRBV5-6 and TRBJ2-1; 9 bases align to TRBD1. V was clipped by 4 bases and J by 8 bases; unmatched bases: 10. Germline CDR1 SGHDT, CDR2 YYEEEE. The CDR3 is 15 residues long.

The V gene is TRBV13, the J gene TRBJ1-1, with D unresolved. V was cut by 1 base and J by 3 bases, with 18 bases left in between. Germline-derived CDR1 and CDR2 are PRHDT and FYEKMQ (reference sequence). The CDR3 loop spans 17 amino acids. CDR3 loop: CASSLVDILSGHTEAFF. In DNA form, the CDR3 reads TGTGCCAGCAGCTTAGTAGATATTCTAAGCGGTCACACTGAAGCTTTCTTT.

The gene calls are TRBV28 and TRBJ1-2; D possibly corresponds to TRBD1 (5 bases). The CDR3 is made up of 13 amino acids. V lost 5 bases and J lost 5, with 12 bases in between. Germline CDR1 is MDHEN and CDR2 is SYDVKM. CDR3 DNA sequence: TGTGCCAGCAGTCCACAGACAGATTATGGCTACACCTTC. Translation: CASSPQTDYGYTF.

The chain is built from TRBV5-5 and TRBJ1-5, with D maybe TRBD1 (5 bases). The CDR3 runs 16 residues. CDR1 and CDR2 from the germline V gene are SGHKS and YYEKEE (reference sequence). The V gene lost 3 bases and the J gene lost 0 bases, with 13 bases spanning the gap. CDR3 DNA: TGTGCCAGCAGCTCTGGGGGAGGCGTTAGCAATCAGCCCCAGCATTTT. Translation gives CASSSGGGVSNQPQHF.

The chain couples TRBV14 to TRBJ2-7; 7 positions agree with TRBD1. Germline CDR1 is SGHDN and CDR2 is FVKESK. Unmatched junction bases numbered 5, after V lost 8 bases and J lost 1 base. CDR3 length: 13 amino acids. CDR3 DNA: TGTGCCAGCGTTAGGGACAGTTCCTACGAGCAGTACGTC. It is translated as CASVRDSSYEQYV.

This clone was counted a few times. J is TRBJ1-4 and V is TRBV28; 7 nucleotides align to TRBD1. The length of the CDR3 is 14 residues. The J segment lost 3 bases and the V segment lost 6 bases, leaving 4 bases of the junction unmatched. Germline V lookup: CDR1 MDHEN, CDR2 SYDVKM. Here the CDR3 DNA reads TGTGCCAGCAGGTACAGGGGATCTAATGAAAAACTGTTTTTT. This encodes CASRYRGSNEKLFF.

This clone was observed a handful of times. This chain links TRBV5-1 with TRBJ1-1; weak D call: TRBD1 (6 bases). Germline V gives CDR1 SGHRS, CDR2 YFSETQ. Trimming stripped 0 bases from V and 3 bases from J, with 12 bases between. CDR3 size: 15 residues. The CDR3 DNA sequence: TGCGCCAGCAGCTTGGAACCGGGGGCCCACACTGAAGCTTTCTTT. This codes for CASSLEPGAHTEAFF.

This clone has just a few counts. The rearrangement uses TRBV28 and TRBJ2-2; 8 nucleotides agree with TRBD1. Germline V gives CDR1 MDHEN, CDR2 SYDVKM. V lost 4 bases, J lost 5 bases, and 6 bases stayed unmatched. There are 15 residues in the CDR3. The CDR3 nucleotides read TGTGCCAGCAGTTCAGGGGGCGCAGGGACCGGGGAGCTGTTTTTT. Encoded protein: CASSSGGAGTGELFF. The entire variable domain, with the rest obtained from reference TRBV28 and TRBJ2-2, is as follows: DVKVTQSSRYLVKRTGEKVFLECVQDMDHENMFWYRQDPGLGLRLIYFSYDVKMKEKGDIPEGYSVSREKKERFSLILESASTNQTSMYLCASSSGGAGTGELFFGEGSRLTVL.

The rearrangement uses TRBV5-1 and TRBJ2-3, with 12 positions matching TRBD1. This CDR3 is 16 amino acids long. Trimming removed 0 bases from V and 6 bases from J; junction bases left unmatched: 5. CDR1 is SGHRS and CDR2 is YFSETQ in the germline V gene. CDR3 residues: CASSLGGQGAPDTQYF. The CDR3 DNA reads as TGCGCCAGCAGCTTGGGGGGACAGGGGGCCCCGGATACGCAGTATTTT.

DNA for the CDR3: TGTGCCAGCTCACCCGACAGCGACGAGCAGTACGTC. This sequence encodes CASSPDSDEQYV. V and J are TRBV18 and TRBJ2-7; D may be TRBD1 (5 bases). Germline assignment: CDR1 KGHSH and CDR2 LQKENI. V was pared by 3 bases and J by 5 bases, with 8 bases between. This CDR3 is built from 12 residues.

This chain links TRBV2 with TRBJ2-2; D ambiguous. This CDR3 is 15 amino acids long. The germline V and J ends were trimmed by 1 base and 4 bases, with 10 bases remaining between them. Per germline, CDR1 SNHLY and CDR2 FYNNEI. As DNA, the CDR3 is TGTGCCAGCAGTGAAGTTGGCCTGGGCACCGGGGAGCTGTTTTTT. Translation: CASSEVGLGTGELFF.

The chain employs TRBV3-1 (or the pseudogene TRBV3-2) and TRBJ1-1; TRBD1 matches 8 bases. CDR1 is LGHDT, CDR2 YNNKEL, per germline (reference sequence). The junction had 7 bases not matched to a gene; V was cut back by 5 bases and J by 11 bases. There are 12 residues in the CDR3. The CDR3 sequence is CASSTRGREAFF. CDR3 DNA sequence: TGTGCCAGCAGCACCAGGGGGCGCGAGGCTTTCTTT.

The genes are TRBV6-5 and TRBJ1-5, with D maybe TRBD1 (6 bases). V lost 4 bases, J lost 1 base, and 14 bases lay in between. This CDR3 spans 16 amino acids. CDR1 MNHEY and CDR2 SVGAGI come from the germline V gene. CDR3 DNA sequence: TGTGCCAGCAGTTTATACAGGGCCTGGAGCAATCAGCCCCAGCATTTT. It is translated as CASSLYRAWSNQPQHF.

CDR3 DNA sequence: TGTGCCAGCAGCTTATCCCAAGACAGGACGTGGAATTCACCCCTCCACTTT. Translating it yields CASSLSQDRTWNSPLHF. The rearrangement links TRBV7-8 to TRBJ1-6, with D perhaps matching TRBD1 (6 bases). Germline V gene sequence: CDR1 SGHVS, CDR2 FQNEAQ. The CDR3 contains 17 residues. Between the trimmed V and J ends, which lost 2 bases and 7 bases, there was a span of 18 bases.

There are a few counts of this clone. The rearrangement joins TRBV29-1 to TRBJ2-3; 9 nucleotides align to TRBD1. Germline V gives CDR1 SQVTM, CDR2 ANQGSEA. The CDR3 loop spans 12 amino acids. V shed 8 bases, J shed 5 bases, and the junction held 5 bases outside the gene matches. In DNA, the CDR3 is TGCAGCATAGGACAGGGGAGAGATACGCAGTATTTT. Translated, it gives CSIGQGRDTQYF.

The chain is built from TRBV4-1 and TRBJ1-6; no firm D call. V dropped 9 bases and J dropped 8 bases, with 17 bases sitting between them. The CDR3 consists of 14 residues. Per the germline V gene, CDR1 is MGHRA and CDR2 is YSYEKL. CDR3 amino acids: CASTNPLDHSPLHF. For the CDR3, the DNA is TGCGCCAGTACCAATCCCCTAGACCATTCACCCCTCCACTTT.

The rearrangement links TRBV5-1 to TRBJ2-5; D is tentatively TRBD1 or TRBD2 (5 bases each). Per germline, CDR1 SGHRS and CDR2 YFSETQ. Trimming pared 0 bases from V and 1 base from J, leaving 10 bases between. This CDR3 spans 15 amino acids. The CDR3 region has the DNA TGCGCCAGCAGCTTGGGTCCGAGGGGCCAAGAGACCCAGTACTTC. This codes for CASSLGPRGQETQYF.

This clone was seen only a few times. The chain has TRBV12-3 or TRBV12-4 and TRBJ1-4, with unresolved D. The CDR3 is made up of 11 amino acids. V shed 4 bases and J shed 6 bases, with 3 bases lying between them. CDR3 loop: CASSSDEKLFF. CDR3 coding DNA: TGTGCCAGCAGTTCGGATGAAAAACTGTTTTTT.

Only a few counts were recorded for this clone. The chain employs TRBV3-1 (or the pseudogene TRBV3-2) and TRBJ2-3; 9 bases align to TRBD2. There are 16 residues in the CDR3. V was pared by 4 bases and J by 4 bases, with 9 bases of the junction left unmatched. The V gene's germline CDR1 is LGHDT and CDR2 YNNKEL (reference sequence). CDR3 sequence (DNA): TGTGCCAGCAGCCGCACCGCGGGGGGGCGGTCAGATACGCAGTATTTT. Residues: CASSRTAGGRSDTQYF.

This clone was counted a few times. The V call is TRBV7-2, the J call TRBJ2-2, with TRBD1 identical over 8 bases. With V trimmed by 5 bases and J by 5 bases, 10 bases remained unmatched. This CDR3 is 16 amino acids long. Germline CDR1 is SGHTA and CDR2 is FQGNSA. This chain's CDR3 is CASSPPRTGWTGELFF. The CDR3 coding sequence is TGTGCCAGCAGCCCCCCCAGGACAGGGTGGACCGGGGAGCTGTTTTTT.

This chain joins TRBV24-1 and TRBJ2-5; D might be TRBD1 (5 bases). Trimming stripped 8 bases from V and 5 bases from J, with 14 bases between. The V gene's germline CDR1 is KGHDR and CDR2 SFDVKD. The CDR3 contains 13 residues. The CDR3 region has the DNA TGTGCCACCATGGACACCAATAGGGAGACCCAGTACTTC. It is translated as CATMDTNRETQYF.

The chain is built from TRBV12-5 and TRBJ2-2; D is possibly TRBD1 (5 bases). V was trimmed by 2 bases and J by 7 bases, leaving 17 bases between them. CDR3 length equals 16 residues. Germline loops: CDR1 LGHNT, CDR2 FRNRAP. CDR3 nucleotides: TGTGCTAGTGGTTTGCCCCAGACAGTCTATATCGGGGAGCTGTTTTTT. Translating it yields CASGLPQTVYIGELFF.

The chain uses TRBV27 and TRBJ2-7, with D perhaps matching TRBD1 (5 bases). Germline lookup yields CDR1 MNHEY and CDR2 SMNVEV (reference sequence). There are 14 residues in the CDR3. Trimming pared 1 base from V and 4 bases from J, leaving 11 bases between. The CDR3 DNA sequence: TGTGCCAGCAGTTTATACGACAGTAAATACGAGCAGTACGTC. Protein product: CASSLYDSKYEQYV.

The chain uses TRBV20-1 and TRBJ1-2; no clear D gene. This CDR3 is 10 amino acids long. V lost 6 bases, J lost 8 bases, and 10 bases lay in between. CDR1 and CDR2 from the germline V gene are DFQATT and SNEGSKA (reference sequence). The CDR3 here is CSAPGHGYTF. CDR3 nucleotides: TGCAGTGCGCCGGGTCACGGCTACACCTTC.

The chain combines TRBV6-5 with TRBJ2-7; D might be TRBD1 or TRBD2, each matching 6 bases. From germline, CDR1 is MNHEY and CDR2 SVGAGI. The ends were cut back, 10 bases at V and 6 bases at J, with 19 bases in the middle. CDR3 length: 13 amino acids. The CDR3 is CATSNDGGREQYV. The CDR3 DNA reads TGTGCCACCTCAAACGATGGGGGGCGCGAGCAGTACGTC.

The rearrangement links TRBV4-3 to TRBJ2-4; tentative D call: TRBD2 (6 bases). V was shortened by 0 bases and J by 6 bases, with 21 bases between the two germline ends. Germline V gives CDR1 LGHNA, CDR2 YSLEER. CDR3 length equals 18 residues. CDR3 amino acids: CASSQDWRALQSLNIQYF. The CDR3, as DNA: TGCGCCAGCAGCCAAGATTGGAGGGCTCTGCAGAGCTTAAACATTCAGTACTTC.